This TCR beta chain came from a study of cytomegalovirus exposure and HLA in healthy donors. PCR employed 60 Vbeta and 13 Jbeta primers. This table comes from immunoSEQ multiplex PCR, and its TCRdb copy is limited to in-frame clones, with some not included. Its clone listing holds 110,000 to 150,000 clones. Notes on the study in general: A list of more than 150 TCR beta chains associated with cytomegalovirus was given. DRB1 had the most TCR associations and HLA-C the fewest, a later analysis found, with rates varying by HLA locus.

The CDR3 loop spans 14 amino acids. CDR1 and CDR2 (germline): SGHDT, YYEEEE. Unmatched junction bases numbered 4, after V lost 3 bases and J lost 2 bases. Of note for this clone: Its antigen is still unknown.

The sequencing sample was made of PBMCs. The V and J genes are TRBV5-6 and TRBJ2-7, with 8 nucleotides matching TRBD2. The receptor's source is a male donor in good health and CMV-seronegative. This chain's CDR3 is CASSSGGGTYEQYF. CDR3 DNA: TGTGCCAGCAGCTCCGGGGGGGGGACCTACGAGCAGTACTTC.